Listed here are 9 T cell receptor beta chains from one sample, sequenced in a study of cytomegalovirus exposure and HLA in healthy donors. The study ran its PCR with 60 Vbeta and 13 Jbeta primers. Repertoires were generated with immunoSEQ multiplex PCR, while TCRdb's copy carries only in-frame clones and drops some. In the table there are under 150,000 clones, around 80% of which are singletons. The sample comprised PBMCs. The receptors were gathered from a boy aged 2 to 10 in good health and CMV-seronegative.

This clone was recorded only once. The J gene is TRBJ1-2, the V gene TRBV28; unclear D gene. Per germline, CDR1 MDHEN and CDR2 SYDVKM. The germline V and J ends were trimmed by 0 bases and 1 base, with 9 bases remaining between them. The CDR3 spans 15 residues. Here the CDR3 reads CASSLWGRNNYGYTF. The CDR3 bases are TGTGCCAGCAGTTTATGGGGCAGAAATAACTATGGCTACACCTTC.

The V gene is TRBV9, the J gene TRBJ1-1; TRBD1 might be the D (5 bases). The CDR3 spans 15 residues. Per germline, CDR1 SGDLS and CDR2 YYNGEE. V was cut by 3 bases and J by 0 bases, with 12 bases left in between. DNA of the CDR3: TGTGCCAGCAGCGCTTCGACAGATTTGAACACTGAAGCTTTCTTT. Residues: CASSASTDLNTEAFF.

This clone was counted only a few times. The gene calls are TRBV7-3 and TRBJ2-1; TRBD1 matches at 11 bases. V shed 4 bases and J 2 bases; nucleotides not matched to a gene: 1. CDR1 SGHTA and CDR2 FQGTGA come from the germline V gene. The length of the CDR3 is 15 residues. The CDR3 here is CASSWTGGAYNEQFF. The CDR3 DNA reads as TGTGCCAGCAGCTGGACAGGGGGCGCCTACAATGAGCAGTTCTTC.

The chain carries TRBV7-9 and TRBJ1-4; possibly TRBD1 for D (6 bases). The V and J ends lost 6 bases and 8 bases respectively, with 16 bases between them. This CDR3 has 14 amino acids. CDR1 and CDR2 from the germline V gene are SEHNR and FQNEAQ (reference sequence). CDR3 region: CASRVGGGAEKLFF. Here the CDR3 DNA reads TGTGCCAGCAGGGTAGGGGGGGGAGCGGAAAAACTGTTTTTT.

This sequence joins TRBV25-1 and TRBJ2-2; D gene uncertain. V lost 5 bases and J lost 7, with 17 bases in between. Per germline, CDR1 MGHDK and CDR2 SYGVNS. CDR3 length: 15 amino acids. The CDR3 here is CASSPTSPEIGELFF. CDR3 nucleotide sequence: TGTGCCAGCAGTCCCACCTCCCCGGAGATCGGGGAGCTGTTTTTT.

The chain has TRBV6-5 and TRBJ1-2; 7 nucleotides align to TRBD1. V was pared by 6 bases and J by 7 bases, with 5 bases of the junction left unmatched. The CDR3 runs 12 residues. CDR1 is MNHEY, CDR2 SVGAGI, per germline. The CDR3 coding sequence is TGTGCCAGCAGGCCCGGGACAGCTGGCTACACCTTC. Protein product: CASRPGTAGYTF.

The CDR3 DNA follows: TGTGCCAGCAGCTTTGGCCAGGGCGACTATGGCTACACCTTC. This encodes CASSFGQGDYGYTF. The V call is TRBV5-4, the J call TRBJ1-2, with a tentative D call TRBD1 (5 bases). The germline V gene encodes CDR1 SGHNT and CDR2 YYREEE (reference sequence). The CDR3 loop spans 14 amino acids. V was cut by 2 bases and J by 3 bases, with 11 bases left in between.

The chain's CDR3 is CSVSRQGEGYGYTF. The CDR3 DNA follows: TGCAGCGTTTCGCGACAGGGGGAAGGGTATGGCTACACCTTC. This chain links TRBV29-1 with TRBJ1-2; TRBD1 matches 9 bases. The CDR3 is made up of 14 amino acids. V lost 5 bases, J lost 5 bases, and 9 bases stayed unmatched. Germline V gene lookup returns CDR1 SQVTM and CDR2 ANQGSEA.

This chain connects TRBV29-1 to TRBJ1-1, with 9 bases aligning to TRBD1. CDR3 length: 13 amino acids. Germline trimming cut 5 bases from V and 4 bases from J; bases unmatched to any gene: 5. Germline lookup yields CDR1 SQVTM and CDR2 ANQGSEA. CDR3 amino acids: CSVSGQGSTEAFF. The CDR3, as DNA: TGCAGCGTTTCCGGACAGGGGAGCACTGAAGCTTTCTTT.